Listed below are T cell receptor beta chains from one sample, sequenced in a study of STAT5B mutations in CD4+ large granular lymphocyte leukemia. TCRdb's copy holds only in-frame clones and misses some; the assay was immunoSEQ multiplex PCR. The table shows about 36,000 clones, with around 75% occurring only once. What was sequenced was CD4+ T cells from blood buffy coats. The receptors here all came from a human donor in good health. The CDR3 runs from the conserved cysteine through the conserved F or W. Each record gives: clone size, D gene, J gene, V gene, CDR3 protein, CDR3 DNA. The D gene is left open where the match is weak. Size is stated for part of the rows, as once, few or many counts, or as a class when the clone is expanded.

. TRBD2 TRBJ2-7 TRBV7-2 CASSPPSPTSGGSYEQYF TGTGCCAGCAGCCCCCCCAGCCCGACTAGCGGGGGATCCTACGAGCAGTACTTC
. TRBD2 TRBJ2-3 TRBV5-8 CASSLMGGGTDTQYF TGTGCCAGCAGCTTGATGGGGGGGGGCACAGATACGCAGTATTTT
. . TRBJ2-1 TRBV5-8 CASSRQQGSEDNEQFF TGTGCCAGCAGCCGCCAACAGGGTTCTGAGGACAATGAGCAGTTCTTC
. TRBD2 TRBJ2-3 TRBV7-3 CASSRTSGSDTQYF TGTGCCAGCAGCCGGACTAGCGGCTCGGATACGCAGTATTTT
once . TRBJ2-5 TRBV10-3 CAISADQETQYF TGTGCCATCAGTGCGGATCAAGAGACCCAGTACTTC
. . TRBJ2-7 TRBV19 CASSMGGGEQYF TGTGCCAGTAGTATGGGTGGGGGCGAGCAGTACTTC
. . TRBJ2-7 TRBV6-1 CASSEQQYEQYF TGTGCCAGCAGTGAGCAACAATACGAGCAGTACTTC
. . TRBJ2-7 TRBV6-8 CASSKPNTRDGPDYEQYF TGTGCCAGCAGTAAGCCTAATACACGGGACGGGCCTGACTACGAGCAGTACTTC
. TRBD1 TRBJ2-7 TRBV18 CASSPTGQGANEQYF TGTGCCAGCTCACCGACGGGACAGGGGGCTAACGAGCAGTACTTC
few . TRBJ1-2 TRBV27 CASSSTGFDGYTF TGTGCCAGCAGTTCTACAGGGTTCGATGGCTACACCTTC
. . TRBJ2-2 TRBV2 CASMGTGELFF TGTGCCAGCATGGGCACCGGGGAGCTGTTTTTT
. TRBD2 TRBJ2-1 TRBV5-4 CASSPGLAGPGNEQFF TGTGCCAGCAGCCCGGGACTAGCGGGACCGGGTAATGAGCAGTTCTTC
. TRBD2 TRBJ2-7 TRBV5-4 CASSTGTSGYEQYF TGTGCCAGCAGCACAGGGACTAGCGGCTACGAGCAGTACTTC
. . TRBJ2-2 TRBV27 CASSWNTGELFF TGTGCCAGCAGTTGGAACACCGGGGAGCTGTTTTTT
. . TRBJ2-1 TRBV7-6 CASSLGTWELYNEQFF TGTGCCAGCAGCTTAGGCACGTGGGAGCTCTACAATGAGCAGTTCTTC
. TRBD2 TRBJ2-3 TRBV4-2 CASSQESGGNPRDTQYF TGTGCCAGCAGCCAAGAAAGCGGGGGGAACCCTCGGGATACGCAGTATTTT
. . TRBJ1-2 TRBV21-1 CASRVRDSTRVYGYTF TGTGCCAGCAGGGTCCGGGACTCAACACGCGTTTATGGCTACACCTTC
. . TRBJ2-5 TRBV27 CASSLWGEETQYF TGTGCCAGCAGTTTATGGGGGGAAGAGACCCAGTACTTC
few TRBD2 TRBJ2-3 TRBV13 CASSSPSGRTDTQYF TGTGCCAGCAGCTCCCCTAGCGGGAGAACAGATACGCAGTATTTT
. . TRBJ2-7 TRBV11-3 CASSFSPKDEQYF TGTGCCAGCAGCTTCTCCCCGAAGGACGAGCAGTACTTC
. TRBD1 TRBJ2-7 TRBV5-4 CASSSPGQGALYEQYF TGTGCCAGCAGCTCTCCGGGACAGGGGGCGTTATACGAGCAGTACTTC
. . TRBJ2-5 TRBV21-1 CASSKLNALKETQYF TGTGCCAGCAGCAAACTCAACGCTTTAAAAGAGACCCAGTACTTC
few TRBD1 TRBJ1-5 TRBV5-6 CASSRTGGDQPQHF TGTGCCAGCAGCCGGACAGGCGGCGATCAGCCCCAGCATTTT
once . TRBJ2-7 TRBV7-9 CASSPPTGGYEQYF TGTGCCAGCAGCCCGCCGACAGGAGGCTACGAGCAGTACTTC
. . TRBJ2-7 TRBV7-2 CASSQAGYEQYF TGTGCCAGCAGCCAGGCGGGTTACGAGCAGTACTTC
. . TRBJ1-2 TRBV10-3 CAISESGGAAYGYTF TGTGCCATCAGTGAGTCAGGAGGAGCGGCCTATGGCTACACCTTC
once . TRBJ1-2 TRBV18 CASSPEGRAGYTF TGTGCCAGCTCACCCGAGGGCCGCGCTGGCTACACCTTC
. TRBD2 TRBJ2-5 TRBV10-2 CASSESGGRVRETQYF TGCGCCAGCAGTGAGTCGGGAGGGAGGGTTCGGGAGACCCAGTACTTC